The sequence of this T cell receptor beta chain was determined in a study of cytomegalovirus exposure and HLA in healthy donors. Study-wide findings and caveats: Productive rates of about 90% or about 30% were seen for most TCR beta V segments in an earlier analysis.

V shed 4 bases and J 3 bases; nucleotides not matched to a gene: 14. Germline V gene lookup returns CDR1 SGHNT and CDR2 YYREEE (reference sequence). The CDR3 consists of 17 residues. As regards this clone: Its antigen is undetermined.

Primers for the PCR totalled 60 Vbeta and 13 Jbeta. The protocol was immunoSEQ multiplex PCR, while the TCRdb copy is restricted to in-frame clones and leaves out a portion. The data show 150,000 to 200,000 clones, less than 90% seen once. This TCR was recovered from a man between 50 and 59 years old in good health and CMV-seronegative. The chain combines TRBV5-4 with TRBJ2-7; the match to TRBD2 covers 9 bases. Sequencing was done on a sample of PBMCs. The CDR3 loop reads CASSARTGLAGSYEQYF. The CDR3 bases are TGTGCCAGCAGCGCTCGCACTGGGCTAGCGGGGAGCTACGAGCAGTACTTC.